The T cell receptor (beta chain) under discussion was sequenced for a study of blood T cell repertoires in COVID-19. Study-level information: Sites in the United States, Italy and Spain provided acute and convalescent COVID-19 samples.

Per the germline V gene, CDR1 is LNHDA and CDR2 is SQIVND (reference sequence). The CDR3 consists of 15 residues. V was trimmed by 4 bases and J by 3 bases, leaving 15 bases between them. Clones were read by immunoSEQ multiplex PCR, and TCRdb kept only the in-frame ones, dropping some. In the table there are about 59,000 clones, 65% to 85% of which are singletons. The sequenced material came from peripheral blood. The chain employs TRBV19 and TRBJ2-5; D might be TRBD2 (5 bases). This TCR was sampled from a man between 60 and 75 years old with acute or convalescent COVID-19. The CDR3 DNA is TGTGCCAGTAGTAACGGGATTGGGTTCGAAGAGACCCAGTACTTC. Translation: CASSNGIGFEETQYF.